A selection of T cell receptor beta chains follows, all from one sample in a study of lymphopenia after photon versus proton radiotherapy. Produced via immunoSEQ multiplex PCR; TCRdb's table is partial and in-frame only. The table lists several thousand clones, more than 85% of them singletons. The specimen comprised peripheral blood, sampled from a patient treated with photon-based radiotherapy. These receptor sequences come from a man aged 55 to 70 with cholangiocarcinoma. The CDR3 runs from the conserved cysteine through the conserved F or W. Each record gives: clone size, V gene, J gene, D gene, CDR3 protein, CDR3 DNA. A D gene is named only where the DNA matches it firmly. Only part of the rows carry a size: once, few, many, or a class if the clone is expanded.

clone_size: -
v_call: TRBV2
j_call: TRBJ1-5
d_call: TRBD1
cdr3_aa: CASSGQGMSNQPQHF
cdr3_nt: TGTGCCAGCAGCGGACAGGGGATGAGCAATCAGCCCCAGCATTTT

clone_size: few
v_call: TRBV6-5
j_call: TRBJ2-2
d_call: -
cdr3_aa: CASSFRRQNGELFF
cdr3_nt: TGTGCCAGCAGTTTCCGACGACAGAACGGGGAGCTGTTTTTT

clone_size: -
v_call: TRBV19
j_call: TRBJ2-1
d_call: -
cdr3_aa: CATSDREGNEQFF
cdr3_nt: TGTGCCACCTCCGACAGGGAGGGCAATGAGCAGTTCTTC

clone_size: -
v_call: TRBV4-1
j_call: TRBJ2-1
d_call: -
cdr3_aa: CASSQDEGGYYNEQFF
cdr3_nt: TGCGCCAGCAGCCAAGACGAGGGGGGGTATTACAATGAGCAGTTCTTC

clone_size: -
v_call: TRBV7-2
j_call: TRBJ1-2
d_call: -
cdr3_aa: CASSDRTASYGYTF
cdr3_nt: TGTGCCAGCAGCGACCGGACCGCCAGCTATGGCTACACCTTC

clone_size: once
v_call: TRBV28
j_call: TRBJ1-2
d_call: -
cdr3_aa: CASSKTQGSYGYTF
cdr3_nt: TGTGCCAGCAGCAAGACGCAGGGGTCCTATGGCTACACCTTC

clone_size: -
v_call: TRBV2
j_call: TRBJ2-7
d_call: TRBD2
cdr3_aa: CASSEGFGGTVYEQYF
cdr3_nt: TGTGCCAGCAGTGAAGGGTTCGGGGGGACGGTCTACGAGCAGTACTTC

clone_size: few
v_call: TRBV6-5
j_call: TRBJ2-7
d_call: TRBD1
cdr3_aa: CASSYARTGDDDEQYF
cdr3_nt: TGTGCCAGCAGTTACGCTCGGACAGGGGATGACGACGAGCAGTACTTC

clone_size: -
v_call: TRBV5-1
j_call: TRBJ2-1
d_call: -
cdr3_aa: CASSPVAARNHNEQFF
cdr3_nt: TGCGCCAGCAGCCCAGTAGCGGCCAGGAACCACAATGAGCAGTTCTTC

clone_size: -
v_call: TRBV7-3
j_call: TRBJ2-3
d_call: -
cdr3_aa: CASSLRRFRTIDTQYF
cdr3_nt: TGTGCCAGCAGCTTAAGGAGATTCCGCACAATAGATACGCAGTATTTT

clone_size: -
v_call: TRBV7-9
j_call: TRBJ1-1
d_call: TRBD1
cdr3_aa: CASSLEYMTGSDTEAFF
cdr3_nt: TGTGCCAGCAGCTTAGAATACATGACAGGGTCGGACACTGAAGCTTTCTTT

clone_size: medium-sized
v_call: TRBV14
j_call: TRBJ2-1
d_call: TRBD2
cdr3_aa: CASSPIAGGNNEQFF
cdr3_nt: TGTGCCAGCAGCCCGATAGCGGGGGGGAACAATGAGCAGTTCTTC

clone_size: -
v_call: TRBV6-1
j_call: TRBJ2-7
d_call: -
cdr3_aa: CASSDMQQLYEQYF
cdr3_nt: TGTGCCAGCAGTGATATGCAACAACTCTACGAGCAGTACTTC

clone_size: -
v_call: TRBV5-4
j_call: TRBJ1-2
d_call: -
cdr3_aa: CASSLGDRGYTF
cdr3_nt: TGTGCCAGCAGCTTGGGGGATCGTGGCTACACCTTC

clone_size: -
v_call: TRBV7-4
j_call: TRBJ2-7
d_call: TRBD1
cdr3_aa: CASSPSDREVDEQYF
cdr3_nt: TGTGCCAGCAGCCCCTCCGACAGGGAAGTCGACGAGCAGTACTTC

clone_size: -
v_call: TRBV19
j_call: TRBJ2-6
d_call: -
cdr3_aa: CASSIGRVSGANVLTF
cdr3_nt: TGTGCCAGTAGTATCGGGCGGGTAAGCGGGGCCAACGTCCTGACTTTC

clone_size: -
v_call: TRBV5-1
j_call: TRBJ2-5
d_call: -
cdr3_aa: CASSLALAHRGETQYF
cdr3_nt: TGCGCCAGCAGCTTGGCCCTAGCCCACCGAGGGGAGACCCAGTACTTC

clone_size: -
v_call: TRBV28
j_call: TRBJ2-4
d_call: -
cdr3_aa: CASSLLRQGGTKNIQYF
cdr3_nt: TGTGCCAGCAGTTTATTGAGGCAGGGGGGGACCAAAAACATTCAGTACTTC

clone_size: -
v_call: TRBV1
j_call: TRBJ1-6
d_call: -
cdr3_aa: CTSSLQMVSPLHF
cdr3_nt: TGCACCAGCAGCCTTCAAATGGTGTCACCCCTCCACTTT

clone_size: -
v_call: TRBV14
j_call: TRBJ2-2
d_call: -
cdr3_aa: CASSQDLTGELFF
cdr3_nt: TGTGCCAGCAGCCAAGATTTAACCGGGGAGCTGTTTTTT

clone_size: -
v_call: TRBV2
j_call: TRBJ1-1
d_call: TRBD1
cdr3_aa: CASSYAGRGSMNAEAFF
cdr3_nt: TGTGCCAGCAGTTATGCTGGCAGGGGGTCTATGAACGCTGAAGCTTTCTTT

clone_size: -
v_call: TRBV5-1
j_call: TRBJ2-1
d_call: -
cdr3_aa: CASSLDPGGTSGGYNEQFF
cdr3_nt: TGCGCCAGCAGCTTGGACCCAGGGGGGACCTCAGGGGGCTACAATGAGCAGTTCTTC

clone_size: large
v_call: TRBV28
j_call: TRBJ2-7
d_call: -
cdr3_aa: CASSHQTEDEQYF
cdr3_nt: TGTGCCAGCAGCCATCAGACTGAGGACGAGCAGTACTTC

clone_size: -
v_call: TRBV28
j_call: TRBJ1-6
d_call: TRBD1
cdr3_aa: CASTTQGQGFSSYNSPLHF
cdr3_nt: TGTGCCAGCACGACACAGGGACAGGGGTTCAGCTCCTATAATTCACCCCTCCACTTT

clone_size: -
v_call: TRBV5-1
j_call: TRBJ2-2
d_call: -
cdr3_aa: CASSLELAGELFF
cdr3_nt: TGCGCCAGCAGCTTGGAACTAGCCGGGGAGCTGTTTTTT

clone_size: -
v_call: TRBV29-1
j_call: TRBJ2-3
d_call: -
cdr3_aa: CSGTASDTQYF
cdr3_nt: TGCAGCGGGACAGCATCAGATACGCAGTATTTT

clone_size: -
v_call: TRBV25-1
j_call: TRBJ1-1
d_call: -
cdr3_aa: CASTEWKGTEAFF
cdr3_nt: TGTGCCAGCACCGAGTGGAAGGGGACTGAAGCTTTCTTT